Shown below are 13 T cell receptor beta chains from a single sample sequenced in a study of T cell responses to AZD1222 COVID-19 vaccine. Using immunoSEQ multiplex PCR, the repertoire was profiled, and TCRdb retains in-frame clones only, with some absent. The profile shows some 180,000 clones, 75% to 90% of them singletons. Sequencing used peripheral blood, obtained on day 0 of AZD1222 vaccination. The receptors originated from an adult in good health.

The gene calls are TRBV5-8 and TRBJ2-1; D is undetermined. Germline-derived CDR1 and CDR2 are SGHTS and YDEGEE. V dropped 2 bases and J dropped 6 bases, with 15 bases sitting between them. The CDR3 loop spans 15 amino acids. The CDR3 bases are TGTGCCAGCAGCTTTACGGGTCTGGTCGGCAATGAGCAGTTCTTC. Protein product: CASSFTGLVGNEQFF.

This chain connects TRBV4-1 to TRBJ2-2; D remains unclear. V was clipped by 4 bases and J by 5 bases, with 20 bases between them. Germline loops: CDR1 MGHRA, CDR2 YSYEKL. The CDR3 loop spans 17 amino acids. This CDR3 reads CASSLERATQRTGELFF. DNA of the CDR3: TGCGCCAGCAGCCTGGAACGCGCGACCCAACGTACCGGGGAGCTGTTTTTT.

The genes are TRBV3-1 (or the pseudogene TRBV3-2) and TRBJ1-6; 9 nucleotides align to TRBD1. The CDR3 is 18 residues long. J lost 5 bases, V lost 0 bases, and 8 bases had no gene match. CDR1 LGHDT and CDR2 YNNKEL come from the germline V gene (reference sequence). The CDR3 is CASSQEITGTGNNSPLHF. The CDR3 DNA reads TGTGCCAGCAGCCAAGAAATCACCGGGACAGGGAATAATTCACCCCTCCACTTT.

V gene TRBV7-6 combines with J gene TRBJ2-5; TRBD1 matches at 10 bases. The CDR3 consists of 16 residues. Trimming took 4 bases from V and 4 from J; bases not matched to a gene: 9. Germline V gene sequence: CDR1 SGHVS, CDR2 FNYEAQ. In nucleotides, the CDR3 is TGTGCCAGCAGCTACTCGACAGGGGGCTTTGGAGAGACCCAGTACTTC. Amino acid sequence: CASSYSTGGFGETQYF.

The rearrangement links TRBV29-1 to TRBJ2-6; TRBD2 matches 8 bases. The germline V gene has CDR1 SQVTM and CDR2 ANQGSEA. The CDR3 is 16 amino acids. V shed 6 bases, J shed 0 bases, and the junction held 7 bases outside the gene matches. The CDR3 sequence is CSVGLSGSSGANVLTF. The CDR3 DNA reads as TGCAGCGTCGGCCTAAGCGGGAGCTCTGGGGCCAACGTCCTGACTTTC.

The rearrangement joins TRBV24-1 to TRBJ2-2; D ambiguous. Trimming shortened V by 3 bases and J by 1 base, and 14 bases separated the two germline ends. The CDR3 is 17 amino acids. CDR1 and CDR2 from the germline V gene are KGHDR and SFDVKD. The DNA for the CDR3 is TGTGCCACCAGTGATACTCCCTTTTGGGGGAACACCGGGGAGCTGTTTTTT. It is translated as CATSDTPFWGNTGELFF.

The chain recombines TRBV5-4 with TRBJ2-1; 9 nucleotides line up with TRBD1. After removal of 4 bases from V and 5 bases from J, the junction contained 7 bases not matched to a gene. Germline CDR1 and CDR2: SGHNT and YYREEE (reference sequence). The CDR3 covers 15 residues. CDR3 amino acids: CASSPGQGRHNEQFF. CDR3 nucleotide sequence: TGTGCCAGCAGCCCCGGACAGGGGAGGCACAATGAGCAGTTCTTC. The complete variable domain, with remaining parts taken from reference TRBV5-4 and TRBJ2-1, reads ETGVTQSPTHLIKTRGQQVTLRCSSQSGHNTVSWYQQALGQGPQFIFQYYREEENGRGNFPPRFSGLQFPNYSSELNVNALELDDSALYLCASSPGQGRHNEQFFGPGTRLTVL.

This chain uses TRBV2 with TRBJ1-4, with 7 nucleotides matching TRBD1. CDR3 size: 14 residues. Germline V lookup: CDR1 SNHLY, CDR2 FYNNEI. The V segment lost 3 bases and the J segment 9 bases; nucleotides outside the gene matches: 7. The CDR3 reads CASSDRGQVQKLFF. Written as DNA, the CDR3 is TGTGCCAGCAGTGACCGAGGACAGGTTCAAAAACTGTTTTTT.

The CDR3, as DNA: TGTGCCTGGAGTGTATTGGGACGAGGAAACTATGGCTACACCTTC. Protein product: CAWSVLGRGNYGYTF. The chain couples TRBV30 to TRBJ1-2; maybe TRBD1 (5 bases). The V end lost 0 bases, the J end lost 2 bases, and 13 bases lay between the germline ends. The V gene's germline CDR1 is GTSNPN and CDR2 SVGIG (reference sequence). The CDR3 sequence is 15 residues long.

The chain combines TRBV28 with TRBJ2-2; TRBD1 aligns across 10 bases. The CDR3 runs to 16 residues. Trimming took 8 bases from V and 4 from J; bases not matched to a gene: 10. Germline loops: CDR1 MDHEN, CDR2 SYDVKM. This CDR3 reads CASSTDRGPGTGELFF. The CDR3 coding sequence is TGTGCCAGCTCCACTGACAGGGGGCCGGGCACCGGGGAGCTGTTTTTT. Looking up the rest from reference TRBV28 and TRBJ2-2 gives the full variable domain: DVKVTQSSRYLVKRTGEKVFLECVQDMDHENMFWYRQDPGLGLRLIYFSYDVKMKEKGDIPEGYSVSREKKERFSLILESASTNQTSMYLCASSTDRGPGTGELFFGEGSRLTVL.

A remark on this clone: A read error may produce the germline difference seen at one junction end. CDR3 coding DNA: TGTGCCACCAGTGCCAATAACATTCAGTACTTC. Its protein product is CATSANNIQYF. The rearrangement uses TRBV24-1 and TRBJ2-4; no reliable D call. The CDR3 is 11 residues long. Per germline, CDR1 KGHDR and CDR2 SFDVKD.

The chain links TRBV25-1 to TRBJ1-5, with D uncertain. The CDR3 spans 12 residues. From germline, CDR1 is MGHDK and CDR2 SYGVNS. Trimming left V 4 bases short and J 5 bases short, with 6 bases between. The CDR3 DNA is TGTGCCAGCAGTGTGCAGTATCAGCCCCAGCATTTT. It yields the protein CASSVQYQPQHF.

The chain combines TRBV3-1 (or the pseudogene TRBV3-2) with TRBJ1-2; weak D call: TRBD1 (5 bases). Per germline, CDR1 LGHDT and CDR2 YNNKEL (reference sequence). Trimming took 3 bases from V and 3 from J, leaving 11 bases between them. The CDR3 has 14 amino acids. The CDR3 protein is CASSQGPQHYGYTF. The CDR3 DNA reads TGTGCCAGCAGCCAGGGACCGCAGCACTATGGCTACACCTTC.